The rows below give T cell receptor beta chains drawn from one sample of a study of T cells in localized non-small cell lung cancer. Repertoires were generated with immunoSEQ multiplex PCR, while TCRdb's copy carries only in-frame clones and drops some. The sample contains 45,000 to 70,000 clones, just over 85% of which appear only once. Sequenced here: peripheral blood, sampled before any cancer treatment. These receptors were taken from a woman between 35 and 75 years old with stage I lung adenocarcinoma. Both conserved end residues are trimmed from each CDR3. Not all rows give a size; the values are once, few, many and, for expanded clones, a class.

V gene	J gene	clone size	CDR3 protein
TRBV28	TRBJ1-2	.	ASSPPGLPNGYT
TRBV27	TRBJ2-1	.	ASSPLRTSMQF
TRBV28	TRBJ1-6	.	ASSYYPSSYNSPLH
TRBV2	TRBJ2-7	.	ASSERGGYEQY
TRBV30	TRBJ2-7	.	AWRERGGPYEQY
TRBV19	TRBJ2-6	.	ASSISARSSGANVLT
TRBV4-3	TRBJ2-5	few	ASSQETTWPAKETQY
TRBV7-7	TRBJ2-5	.	ASSLAPGAGETQY
TRBV7-2	TRBJ2-1	medium-sized	ASSSLGLAVMSSYNEQF
TRBV30	TRBJ1-1	.	AWTRGGEAF
TRBV5-1	TRBJ2-5	.	ASKGLAGQETQY
TRBV5-4	TRBJ2-3	.	ASSPGLGGSTDTQY
TRBV6-5	TRBJ2-2	.	ASSQGATAGELF
TRBV19	TRBJ1-5	few	ASSNIGVLQH
TRBV4-3	TRBJ2-2	.	ASSQDPPGNTGELF
TRBV5-7	TRBJ1-2	.	ASSLVGQGASYGYT
TRBV9	TRBJ1-1	.	ASSVVATGNTEAF
TRBV6-1	TRBJ1-1	.	ASGRPNTEAF
TRBV2	TRBJ2-1	.	ASRGTVGYNEQF
TRBV7-2	TRBJ2-5	.	ASSRTSGEGTQY
TRBV6-1	TRBJ2-7	.	ASSEALPTGGLG
TRBV5-1	TRBJ2-1	.	ASSPPGQGIHEQF
TRBV5-1	TRBJ1-4	.	ASSKGQLNEKLF
TRBV7-6	TRBJ2-7	.	ASSAGSYEQY
TRBV29-1	TRBJ1-2	.	SGFRDMGGYT
TRBV7-2	TRBJ2-3	.	ASSLVGRTDTQY
TRBV27	TRBJ2-7	.	ASSFLTSGVPYEQY
TRBV7-2	TRBJ1-2	.	ASSSGGVRGTTNYGYT
TRBV5-1	TRBJ2-1	.	ASSFSGGENEQF
TRBV5-6	TRBJ1-4	.	ASSSRTATNEKLF
TRBV9	TRBJ2-2	once	ASSVAGSGGTGELF
TRBV6-6	TRBJ1-3	.	ASSYSGSGNTIY
TRBV10-3	.	.	AISSDSYEQY